The 5 T cell receptor beta chains below come from one sample, sequenced in a study of Graves' ophthalmopathy and Graves' hyperthyroidism. Amplification of TCR beta CDR3 regions used RNA transcripts. Following a first-round RT-PCR that used HTBI primers, a second-round multiplex PCR was carried out. TCRdb recomputed calls from the multiplex PCR reads with MiXCR, one row per CDR3 protein. The table has 620,000 or so distinct CDR3 sequences, around a fifth seen once. What was sequenced was peripheral blood. All receptors come from a woman between 18 and 29 years old with stable Graves' hyperthyroidism. Some clones in this sample may be carry-over from other donors' samples.

The J gene is TRBJ2-5, the V gene TRBV12-3 or TRBV12-4; TRBD1 matches at 8 bases. V trimming: 5 bases; J trimming: 9 bases; junction bases outside the gene matches: 11. The CDR3 loop spans 14 amino acids. CDR3 loop: CASSPRQGSWAQYF. CDR3 bases: TGTGCCAGCAGTCCTCGACAGGGGTCGTGGGCCCAGTACTTC.

On this clonotype itself: Germline and junction disagree at one end, which may indicate a read error. The chain joins TRBV6-1 to TRBJ1-1; D not certain. The CDR3 length is 13 residues. Germline lookup yields CDR1 MNHNS and CDR2 SASEGT. The CDR3 here is CASREVGYSEAFF. DNA for the CDR3: TGTGCCAGCAGGGAAGTTGGGTATTCTGAAGCTTTCTTT.

In its sample, this clonotype was seen many times. The V call is TRBV5-1, the J call TRBJ2-7; the D gene could be TRBD1 or TRBD2 (5 bases each). Trimming shortened V by 3 bases and J by 5 bases, and 12 bases separated the two germline ends. CDR1 is SGHRS and CDR2 is YFSETQ in the germline V gene. This CDR3 spans 13 amino acids. The CDR3 DNA sequence: TGCGCCAGCAGCTATGGGACCGTCGACGAGCAGTACTTC. Protein product: CASSYGTVDEQYF.

This clonotype was observed at least ten times. The chain recombines TRBV7-2 with TRBJ2-6; D not certain. V was clipped by 0 bases and J by 2 bases, with 11 bases between them. CDR3 length equals 17 residues. Germline-derived CDR1 and CDR2 are SGHTA and FQGNSA. As DNA, the CDR3 is TGTGCCAGCAGCTTAGCCGGCCCCCTGGCTGGGGCCAACGTCCTGACTTTC. Translating gives CASSLAGPLAGANVLTF.

This clonotype was recorded many times. The chain employs TRBV6-2 or TRBV6-3 and TRBJ1-1; D is ambiguous. With 5 bases removed from V and 0 bases from J, the gap between germline ends came to 16 bases. This CDR3 is 16 amino acids long. Germline CDR1 and CDR2: MNHEY and SVGEGT. DNA of the CDR3: TGTGCCAGCAGTAGCTTCCCGTGGCCAATGAACACTGAAGCTTTCTTT. It encodes CASSSFPWPMNTEAFF.